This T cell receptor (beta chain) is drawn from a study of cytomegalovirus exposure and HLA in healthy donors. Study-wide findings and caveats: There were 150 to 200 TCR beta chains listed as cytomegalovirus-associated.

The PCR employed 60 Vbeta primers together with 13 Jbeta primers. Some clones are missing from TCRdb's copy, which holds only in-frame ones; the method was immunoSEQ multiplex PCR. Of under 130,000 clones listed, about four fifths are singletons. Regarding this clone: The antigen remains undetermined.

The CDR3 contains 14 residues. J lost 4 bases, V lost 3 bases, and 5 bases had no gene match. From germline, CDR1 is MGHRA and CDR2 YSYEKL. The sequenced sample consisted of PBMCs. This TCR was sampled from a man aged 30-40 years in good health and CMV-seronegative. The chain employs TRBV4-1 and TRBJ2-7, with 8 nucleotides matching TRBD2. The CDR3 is CASSHTSGIYEQYF. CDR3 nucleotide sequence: TGCGCCAGCAGCCACACTAGCGGAATTTACGAGCAGTACTTC.